This TCR beta chain is from a study of monozygotic twins with inflammatory bowel disease. Of note for this clonotype: Its antigen is unknown.

From its re-call of the 5' RACE reads, TCRdb lists each CDR3 protein once, without DNA. The sample has approximately 120,000 distinct CDR3 sequences. Study results and limitations: The authors could not tell different T cell subtypes apart. The authors note that differing immunosuppressive treatments may have added variability to patient repertoires. Researchers report that IBD patients shared fewer clonotypes with others than healthy twins, especially amid disease activity.

The receptor was isolated from a human donor with ulcerative colitis or Crohn's disease, or a healthy co-twin of an affected twin (not recorded which). Sequencing was done on a sample of blood.

This chain's CDR3 is CASSYSLQDGNTEAFF. The J gene is TRBJ1-1, the V gene TRBV6-5. Germline lookup yields CDR1 MNHEY and CDR2 SVGAGI. The CDR3 has 16 residues.